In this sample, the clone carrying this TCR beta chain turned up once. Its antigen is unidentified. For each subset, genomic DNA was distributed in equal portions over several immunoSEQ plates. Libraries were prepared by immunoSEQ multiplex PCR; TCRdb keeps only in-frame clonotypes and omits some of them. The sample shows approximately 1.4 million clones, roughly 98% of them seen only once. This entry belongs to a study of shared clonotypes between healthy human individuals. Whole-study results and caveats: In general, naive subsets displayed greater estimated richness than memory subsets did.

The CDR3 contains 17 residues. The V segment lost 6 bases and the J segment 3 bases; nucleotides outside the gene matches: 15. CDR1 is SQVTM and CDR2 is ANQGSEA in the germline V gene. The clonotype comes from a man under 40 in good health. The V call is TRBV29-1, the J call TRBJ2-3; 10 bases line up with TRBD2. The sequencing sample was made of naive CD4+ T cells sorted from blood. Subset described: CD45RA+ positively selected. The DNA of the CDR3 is TGCAGCGTGAGAGAGGCAATAGCGGGAGGACAGACAGATACGCAGTATTTT. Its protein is CSVREAIAGGQTDTQYF.